The 2 T cell receptor beta chains given below trace back to one sample, sequenced in a study of T cell changes during pregnancy in multiple sclerosis. Using immunoSEQ multiplex PCR, the repertoire was profiled, and TCRdb retains in-frame clones only, with some absent. Of some 110,000 clones detected, approximately 90% appear once; the ten largest clones hold approximately 1.5%. This material consisted of peripheral blood, taken in the third trimester of pregnancy. The source of these receptors is a female donor with multiple sclerosis, enrolled in a pregnancy study.

The chain combines TRBV6-5 with TRBJ2-7; weak D call: TRBD2 (5 bases). V lost 5 bases and J lost 0, with 11 bases in between. The CDR3 loop spans 14 amino acids. The V gene's germline CDR1 is MNHEY and CDR2 SVGAGI. CDR3 protein: CASSTVRGSYEQYF. CDR3 coding DNA: TGTGCCAGCAGTACGGTACGGGGCTCCTACGAGCAGTACTTC.

The chain uses TRBV5-1 and TRBJ2-1; 14 positions agree with TRBD2. The V segment lost 4 bases and the J segment 0 bases; nucleotides outside the gene matches: 6. Looked up from germline, CDR1 is SGHRS and CDR2 is YFSETQ. This CDR3 has 18 residues. The CDR3 reads CASSRTSGRSNSYNEQFF. The CDR3 bases are TGCGCCAGCAGCCGGACTAGCGGGAGGTCCAACTCCTACAATGAGCAGTTCTTC. Full variable domain (missing parts from reference TRBV5-1 and TRBJ2-1): KAGVTQTPRYLIKTRGQQVTLSCSPISGHRSVSWYQQTPGQGLQFLFEYFSETQRNKGNFPGRFSGRQFSNSRSEMNVSTLELGDSALYLCASSRTSGRSNSYNEQFFGPGTRLTVL.